Presented here are 15 T cell receptor beta chains from one specimen sequenced in a study of early T cells in non-severe SARS-CoV-2 infection. Via MiXCR, TCRdb re-called the 5' RACE reads, giving one row per CDR3 protein. Found here are about 110,000 distinct CDR3 sequences, about 12% of them singletons; the top ten hold around 3%. Sequenced sample: whole blood. The receptor source for this set is an adult who was a healthcare worker with PCR-confirmed SARS-CoV-2 infection or an uninfected control (not recorded which).

This clonotype was picked up a small number of times. The chain joins TRBV2 to TRBJ2-7; TRBD1 aligns across 7 bases. V trimming: 6 bases; J trimming: 3 bases; junction bases outside the gene matches: 8. Germline V gene lookup returns CDR1 SNHLY and CDR2 FYNNEI. The CDR3 runs to 14 residues. The CDR3 is CASSLGGQIYEQYF. Here the CDR3 DNA reads TGTGCCAGCAGCCTTGGGGGACAGATCTACGAGCAGTACTTC.

There are many counts of this clonotype. V gene TRBV7-6 combines with J gene TRBJ2-7, with D perhaps TRBD2 (6 bases). Trimming cost V 5 bases and J 5 bases, with 10 bases left between them. This CDR3 has 12 amino acids. CDR1 is SGHVS and CDR2 is FNYEAQ in the germline V gene. CDR3 loop: CASSPGGDEQYF. The CDR3 DNA reads as TGTGCCAGCAGCCCCGGAGGGGACGAGCAGTACTTC.

This clonotype was found a few times. The J gene is TRBJ1-2, the V gene TRBV10-2; D ambiguous. Trimming left V 3 bases short and J 4 bases short, with 12 bases between. Germline loops: CDR1 WSHSY, CDR2 SAAADI. There are 14 residues in the CDR3. As DNA, the CDR3 is TGCGCCAGCAGTGATGACTCGAACCCCTATGGCTACACCTTC. Amino acids: CASSDDSNPYGYTF.

In this sample, this clonotype turned up a few times. This chain links TRBV30 with TRBJ1-4; D is uncertain. The CDR3 is 13 residues long. V was trimmed by 3 bases and J by 8 bases, leaving 13 bases between them. CDR1 and CDR2 (germline): GTSNPN, SVGIG (reference sequence). The CDR3 region has the DNA TGTGCCTGGAGGACCTCGTTCCGGGAAAAACTGTTTTTT. Translated: CAWRTSFREKLFF.

This clonotype was counted at least ten times. The chain recombines TRBV6-6 with TRBJ2-1; 7 nucleotides agree with TRBD2. The CDR3 runs 16 residues. Germline assignment: CDR1 MNHNY and CDR2 SVGAGI (reference sequence). The V and J ends lost 4 bases and 5 bases, in that order; junction bases with no gene match: 11. CDR3 in amino acids: CASSSSGKSINNEQFF. DNA of the CDR3: TGTGCCAGCAGTTCCAGCGGGAAATCCATCAACAATGAGCAGTTCTTC.

This clonotype was counted many times. V usage is TRBV20-1 and J usage is TRBJ1-5; 7 bases agree with TRBD1. Germline V gene lookup returns CDR1 DFQATT and CDR2 SNEGSKA (reference sequence). CDR3 length: 14 residues. Trimming cost V 5 bases and J 5 bases; bases outside gene matches: 9. The CDR3 protein is CSAGTDRLHQPQHF. The CDR3 nucleotides read TGCAGTGCTGGGACAGACAGGCTTCATCAGCCCCAGCATTTT.

This clonotype was recorded at least ten times. V usage is TRBV12-3 or TRBV12-4 and J usage is TRBJ2-5, with TRBD2 identical over 8 bases. The CDR3 covers 18 residues. Germline trimming cut 5 bases from V and 4 bases from J; bases unmatched to any gene: 18. In DNA form, the CDR3 reads TGTGCCAGCAGTCCCAATAGGGGGGCGGGGGGCTCCAGAGAGACCCAGTACTTC. Its translation is CASSPNRGAGGSRETQYF.

The chain is built from TRBV5-4 and TRBJ2-1; D is unclear. CDR3 length equals 16 residues. Trimming pared 3 bases from V and 5 bases from J, leaving 18 bases between. Germline V lookup: CDR1 SGHNT, CDR2 YYREEE (reference sequence). The CDR3 region is CASSYPFAPQHNEQFF. CDR3 sequence (DNA): TGTGCCAGCAGCTACCCGTTCGCCCCTCAACACAATGAGCAGTTCTTC.

This clonotype was recorded a few times. V gene TRBV12-3 or TRBV12-4 combines with J gene TRBJ2-7, with D perhaps matching TRBD1 (6 bases). CDR3 length equals 13 residues. Trimming pared 6 bases from V and 6 bases from J, leaving 15 bases between. The CDR3, as DNA: TGTGCCAGCAGATCTACAGGGCCCCTCGAGCAGTACTTC. Amino acid sequence: CASRSTGPLEQYF.

This clonotype occurred many times. The chain couples TRBV28 to TRBJ1-1, with a possible D match to TRBD1 (6 bases). The CDR3 is 13 amino acids. V was cut by 10 bases and J by 5 bases, with 17 bases left in between. CDR1 is MDHEN, CDR2 SYDVKM, per germline. CDR3 in amino acids: CATYRQEVTEAFF. As DNA, the CDR3 is TGTGCCACCTACAGACAGGAGGTAACTGAAGCTTTCTTT.

A few counts support this clonotype. The chain has TRBV14 and TRBJ1-6; D perhaps matches TRBD1 (6 bases). The CDR3 contains 16 residues. V was cut by 4 bases and J by 7 bases, with 17 bases left in between. CDR1 and CDR2 (germline): SGHDN, FVKESK. CDR3 nucleotide sequence: TGTGCCAGCAGCCGGAATACCGGGACACTCAATTCACCCCTCCACTTT. As protein: CASSRNTGTLNSPLHF.

This clonotype has at least ten counts. This chain connects TRBV7-9 to TRBJ1-2, with TRBD1 matching over 9 bases. J gave up 4 bases and V 5 bases, and 14 bases lay outside the gene matches. The CDR3 sequence is 17 residues long. From germline, CDR1 is SEHNR and CDR2 FQNEAQ (reference sequence). CDR3 sequence: CASSPPFPGQGTYGYTF. The CDR3 nucleotides are TGTGCCAGCAGCCCGCCTTTCCCGGGACAGGGAACCTATGGCTACACCTTC.

This clonotype was observed many times. This sequence joins TRBV11-2 and TRBJ2-1, with 8 bases fitting TRBD1. J was trimmed by 5 bases and V by 7 bases; bases with no gene match: 7. The CDR3 extends over 14 amino acids. The germline CDR1 and CDR2 sequences are SGHAT and FQNNGV. The CDR3 nucleotides are TGTGCCAGCAACGCAAACAGGGGGAACAATGAGCAGTTCTTC. Translation: CASNANRGNNEQFF.

This clonotype was recorded many times. This chain connects TRBV7-2 to TRBJ1-5; D is uncertain. CDR3 size: 13 residues. Trimming took 3 bases from V and 5 from J, leaving 8 bases between them. CDR1 is SGHTA and CDR2 is FQGNSA in the germline V gene. The CDR3 loop is CASSFLIDQPQHF. CDR3 coding DNA: TGTGCCAGCAGCTTTTTAATAGATCAGCCCCAGCATTTT.

This sequence joins TRBV12-3 or TRBV12-4 and TRBJ1-2; D is undetermined. Trimming pared 5 bases from V and 3 bases from J, leaving 16 bases between. This CDR3 spans 15 amino acids. The CDR3: CASSPTPSGYYGYTF. CDR3 sequence (DNA): TGTGCCAGCAGTCCTACCCCCTCCGGATACTATGGCTACACCTTC.